This record concerns one T cell receptor (beta chain) sequence. With V trimmed by 5 bases and J by 5 bases, 13 bases remained unmatched. CDR3 length equals 16 residues. Per the germline V gene, CDR1 is LNHDA and CDR2 is SQIVND (reference sequence). The entry originates in a study of cytomegalovirus exposure and HLA in healthy donors. Using immunoSEQ multiplex PCR, the repertoire was profiled, and TCRdb retains in-frame clones only, with some absent. Among about 220,000 clones, about 83% were seen once, and the ten largest hold about 3%. The sequence came from a man aged 18 to 29 in good health and CMV-seronegative. The V gene is TRBV19, the J gene TRBJ2-7; TRBD1 matches 9 bases. The specimen sequenced was PBMCs. CDR3 protein: CASSDHLRDRDHEQYF. The CDR3 bases are TGTGCCAGTAGTGACCACCTCCGGGACAGGGACCACGAGCAGTACTTC.